These T cell receptor beta chains were read from a single sample in a study of T cell repertoires in cytomegalovirus infection. MiXCR, run by TCRdb on the reads, gives a single entry per CDR3 protein. The sample carries around 330,000 distinct CDR3 sequences, 15% to 20% recorded once. The sequenced sample was PBMCs. Receptors originate from a human donor in good health (CMV status not recorded). Some clones in this sample may be carry-over from other donors' samples. Each CDR3 is given with its conserved first and last residue. The D gene is left open where the match is weak. The listing skips clone size in some rows; elsewhere it reads once, few, many or a size class.

CDR3 DNA: TGTGCCAGCAGCCCCGGGACGGCGGGCAATCAGCCCCAGCATTTT
CDR3 protein: CASSPGTAGNQPQHF
clone size: many
V gene: TRBV7-2
J gene: TRBJ1-5
D gene: .

CDR3 DNA: TGCGCCAGCAGCATAGGGACCTCGAACACTGAAGCTTTCTTT
CDR3 protein: CASSIGTSNTEAFF
clone size: many
V gene: TRBV5-1
J gene: TRBJ1-1
D gene: .

CDR3 DNA: TGTGCCAGCAGCTCAAACCCTGGGCGGGGGGACGGGGGAGATACGCAGTATTTT
CDR3 protein: CASSSNPGRGDGGDTQYF
clone size: many
V gene: TRBV11-2
J gene: TRBJ2-3
D gene: TRBD2

CDR3 DNA: TGTGCCAGCAGCCCCCAGCCCAGCGGGGGGTCCTACGAGCAGTACTTC
CDR3 protein: CASSPQPSGGSYEQYF
clone size: .
V gene: TRBV6-5
J gene: TRBJ2-7
D gene: TRBD2

CDR3 DNA: TGTGCCAGCAGTTTACCCCGACAGGGGACAGGGCCCAATGAGCAGTTCTTC
CDR3 protein: CASSLPRQGTGPNEQFF
clone size: .
V gene: TRBV28
J gene: TRBJ2-1
D gene: TRBD1

CDR3 DNA: TGTGCCAGCAGCTTGTACAGGGGGCACGATGAGCAGTTCTTC
CDR3 protein: CASSLYRGHDEQFF
clone size: many
V gene: TRBV5-4
J gene: TRBJ2-1
D gene: TRBD1

CDR3 DNA: TGTGCCAGCAGCCCGACGGTGTCACGCGGAAACACTGAAGCTTTCTTT
CDR3 protein: CASSPTVSRGNTEAFF
clone size: few
V gene: TRBV5-6
J gene: TRBJ1-1
D gene: .

CDR3 DNA: TGCAGTGCCTTTCCCCCCTCTGGGGCCAACGTCCTGACTTTC
CDR3 protein: CSAFPPSGANVLTF
clone size: few
V gene: TRBV20-1
J gene: TRBJ2-6
D gene: .

CDR3 DNA: TGTGCCAGCAGTCACACAGGGGGACAATACAATGAGCAGTTCTTC
CDR3 protein: CASSHTGGQYNEQFF
clone size: many
V gene: TRBV6-1
J gene: TRBJ2-1
D gene: TRBD1

CDR3 DNA: TGCGCCAGCAGCCGAGCAAAGACAGGGGTGACTGGAAACACCATATATTTT
CDR3 protein: CASSRAKTGVTGNTIYF
clone size: .
V gene: TRBV4-3
J gene: TRBJ1-3
D gene: TRBD1

CDR3 DNA: TGCAGCGTTGAAGTGTGGCAGGGGGATGGCTACACCTTC
CDR3 protein: CSVEVWQGDGYTF
clone size: .
V gene: TRBV29-1
J gene: TRBJ1-2
D gene: TRBD1

CDR3 DNA: TGTGCCAGCAGTTCGGGGTATCGTACAACTAATGAAAAACTGTTTTTT
CDR3 protein: CASSSGYRTTNEKLFF
clone size: few
V gene: TRBV6-2/TRBV6-3
J gene: TRBJ1-4
D gene: .

CDR3 DNA: TGTGCCAGCAGTTTTCAAGGACGGAGACAGACTAACTATGGCTACACCTTC
CDR3 protein: CASSFQGRRQTNYGYTF
clone size: many
V gene: TRBV27
J gene: TRBJ1-2
D gene: .

CDR3 DNA: TGTGCCAGCAGCGGACGACAGGGCTCCTATGAAGCTTTCTTT
CDR3 protein: CASSGRQGSYEAFF
clone size: few
V gene: TRBV5-6
J gene: TRBJ1-1
D gene: TRBD1

CDR3 DNA: TGTGCCAGCCGGAGGGGTTCGGGGGGAGGCACAGATACGCAGTATTTT
CDR3 protein: CASRRGSGGGTDTQYF
clone size: .
V gene: TRBV12-3/TRBV12-4
J gene: TRBJ2-3
D gene: TRBD2

CDR3 DNA: TGTGCCAGCAGCCAAGATCCGACTAGCGGCTACACAGATACGCAGTATTTT
CDR3 protein: CASSQDPTSGYTDTQYF
clone size: .
V gene: TRBV4-2
J gene: TRBJ2-3
D gene: TRBD2

CDR3 DNA: TGTGCCAGCAGCTTTCTTCCGACAAGCTACGAGCAGTACTTC
CDR3 protein: CASSFLPTSYEQYF
clone size: many
V gene: TRBV7-2
J gene: TRBJ2-7
D gene: .

CDR3 DNA: TGTGCCAGCAGCTCGACCTCGGGGCCAAGGGAAGCTTTCTTT
CDR3 protein: CASSSTSGPREAFF
clone size: .
V gene: TRBV11-2
J gene: TRBJ1-1
D gene: .

CDR3 DNA: TGTGCCAGCAGTTATCCGGGACAGGGGACCTCCTTGATGTACCAAGAGACCCAGTACTTC
CDR3 protein: CASSYPGQGTSLMYQETQYF
clone size: many
V gene: TRBV28
J gene: TRBJ2-5
D gene: TRBD1

CDR3 DNA: TGTGCCAGTAGGAGAACAAGGGGGCTAAATCCCCTTAATAGCAATCAGCCCCAGCATTTT
CDR3 protein: CASRRTRGLNPLNSNQPQHF
clone size: few
V gene: TRBV19
J gene: TRBJ1-5
D gene: TRBD1

CDR3 DNA: TGTGCCAGCAGCTGGGACAGGTTCTCTGAAGCTTTCTTT
CDR3 protein: CASSWDRFSEAFF
clone size: many
V gene: TRBV7-2
J gene: TRBJ1-1
D gene: TRBD1

CDR3 DNA: TGTGCCAGCAGTCCCAGGGTTAGCACAGATACGCAGTATTTT
CDR3 protein: CASSPRVSTDTQYF
clone size: .
V gene: TRBV7-2
J gene: TRBJ2-3
D gene: .

CDR3 DNA: TGTGCCAGCAGTCCGGCTTTTCGGCCCTATAGCAATCAGCCCCAGCATTTT
CDR3 protein: CASSPAFRPYSNQPQHF
clone size: many
V gene: TRBV27
J gene: TRBJ1-5
D gene: .

CDR3 DNA: TGTGCCAGCAGTCTTCGCACAGGGAGGGCCTCCGGTAGGACCTACGAGCAGTACTTC
CDR3 protein: CASSLRTGRASGRTYEQYF
clone size: many
V gene: TRBV6-1
J gene: TRBJ2-7
D gene: .

CDR3 DNA: TGCGCCAGCAGCTTGGCCGCGGACAGTGAACCTCAGAGCTCCTACAATGAGCAGTTCTTC
CDR3 protein: CASSLAADSEPQSSYNEQFF
clone size: .
V gene: TRBV5-1
J gene: TRBJ2-1
D gene: .

CDR3 DNA: TGCGCCAGCAGCCCACCTGGGCTAGATAACTATGGCTACACCTTC
CDR3 protein: CASSPPGLDNYGYTF
clone size: few
V gene: TRBV4-3
J gene: TRBJ1-2
D gene: .

CDR3 DNA: TGTGCCAGCTCACCAACCTACAGGGAGGGCACTGAAGCTTTCTTT
CDR3 protein: CASSPTYREGTEAFF
clone size: .
V gene: TRBV18
J gene: TRBJ1-1
D gene: .

CDR3 DNA: TGCAGCGTTGAAGGGGGGCGTAACTATGGCTACACCTTC
CDR3 protein: CSVEGGRNYGYTF
clone size: many
V gene: TRBV29-1
J gene: TRBJ1-2
D gene: .

CDR3 DNA: TGTGCTAGCAGTTCAGGGGTTGACGGCACGGGGCAGTACTTC
CDR3 protein: CASSSGVDGTGQYF
clone size: few
V gene: TRBV7-6
J gene: TRBJ2-7
D gene: .

CDR3 DNA: TGTGCCATCAGACAGGGGGGGACCTCTCAGCAGTACTTC
CDR3 protein: CAIRQGGTSQQYF
clone size: few
V gene: TRBV6-2/TRBV6-3
J gene: TRBJ2-7
D gene: TRBD1

CDR3 DNA: TGTGCCAGCTCCCCCCCCCTAGCGGGGGGGTTATATGAGCAGTTCTTC
CDR3 protein: CASSPPLAGGLYEQFF
clone size: .
V gene: TRBV7-8
J gene: TRBJ2-1
D gene: TRBD2

CDR3 DNA: TGCAGCGCCAAAAGGGGGGCAAACACTGAAGCTTTCTTT
CDR3 protein: CSAKRGANTEAFF
clone size: .
V gene: TRBV29-1
J gene: TRBJ1-1
D gene: .

CDR3 DNA: TGTGCCAGCAGCTTAGTTACAGGCCCCAATGAGCAGTTCTTC
CDR3 protein: CASSLVTGPNEQFF
clone size: many
V gene: TRBV7-2
J gene: TRBJ2-1
D gene: .